This is a list of T cell receptor beta chains from one sample in a study of T cell responses to AZD1222 COVID-19 vaccine. Using immunoSEQ multiplex PCR, the repertoire was profiled, and TCRdb retains in-frame clones only, with some absent. This sample has 90,000 to 95,000 clones, with more than 70% found just once. The source was peripheral blood, collected on day 0 of AZD1222 vaccination. The receptors shown here come from an adult in good health. CDR3s include the opening cysteine and the closing phenylalanine or tryptophan. D genes are given only for firm matches. Size is omitted from some rows. Given values are once, few, many or a class for expanded clones.

clone_size j_call d_call cdr3_length v_call cdr3_nt cdr3_aa
. TRBJ1-2 . 13 TRBV28 TGTGCCAGCAGTTTAGAGGGGAACTATGGCTACACCTTC CASSLEGNYGYTF
. TRBJ1-5 TRBD1 16 TRBV6-1 TGTGCCAGCAGTGAAGCTTGGGACAGCGGCAATCAGCCCCAGCATTTT CASSEAWDSGNQPQHF
once TRBJ2-2 . 13 TRBV11-2 TGTGCCAGCAGCTTAGATAGGTCCGGGGAGCTGTTTTTT CASSLDRSGELFF
. TRBJ2-6 . 17 TRBV5-1 TGCGCCAGCAGCTTGGGACCCCCGGGGTTCGGGGCCAACGTCCTGACTTTC CASSLGPPGFGANVLTF
. TRBJ2-7 . 14 TRBV9 TGTGCCAGCAGCGTACTATCCTCTACGGGCGAGCAGTACTTC CASSVLSSTGEQYF
. TRBJ2-7 TRBD2 15 TRBV10-3 TGTGCCATCAGGGCCGGGGGGACTAGCATTTCCGAGCAGTACTTC CAIRAGGTSISEQYF
. TRBJ2-3 . 15 TRBV7-2 TGTGCCAGCAGTTCGAACAGGGCACTCACAGATACGCAGTATTTT CASSSNRALTDTQYF
. TRBJ2-7 . 13 TRBV6-5 TGTGCCAGCAGTTACCCGACGAGTTCCGAGCAGTACTTC CASSYPTSSEQYF
. TRBJ1-1 . 13 TRBV7-2 TGTGCCAGCAGCTTACGGCAGGGAGGTGAAGCTTTCTTT CASSLRQGGEAFF
. TRBJ1-3 . 14 TRBV7-6 TGTGCCAGCAGCTTATTAGAGGCAGGAAACACCATATATTTT CASSLLEAGNTIYF
few TRBJ1-2 . 14 TRBV15 TGTGCCACCAGCAGAGCTGGGATTAACTATGGCTACACCTTC CATSRAGINYGYTF
. TRBJ1-1 TRBD1 15 TRBV9 TGTGCCAGCAGCCCTCGGACAGGGAAGAACACTGAAGCTTTCTTT CASSPRTGKNTEAFF
. TRBJ2-2 . 14 TRBV10-3 TGTGCCATCAGTGACGTGGACTTTACCGGGGAGCTGTTTTTT CAISDVDFTGELFF
. TRBJ2-7 . 15 TRBV7-3 TGTGCCAGCAGCTTAACAGGGGCCGTCTCCTACGAGCAGTACTTC CASSLTGAVSYEQYF
. TRBJ2-2 . 15 TRBV7-3 TGTGCCAGCAGCTTAAATACCCGTTCCACCGGGGAGCTGTTTTTT CASSLNTRSTGELFF
. TRBJ2-5 . 13 TRBV4-2 TGTGCCAGCAGCCAATTGGAGCAAGAGACCCAGTACTTC CASSQLEQETQYF
. TRBJ1-2 . 15 TRBV9 TGTGCCAGCCCAACGGGACACGCCACTAACTATGGCTACACCTTC CASPTGHATNYGYTF
. TRBJ1-1 . 14 TRBV5-4 TGTGCCAGCAGCTTGTTTTGGGGAAACACTGAAGCTTTCTTT CASSLFWGNTEAFF
. TRBJ2-2 . 14 TRBV18 TGTGCCAGCTCACCCCTGGGCACCACCGGGGAGCTGTTTTTT CASSPLGTTGELFF
. TRBJ2-1 . 13 TRBV24-1 TGTGCCACCAGTGATCAAAGCCTAGGTGAGCAGTTCTTC CATSDQSLGEQFF
. TRBJ2-1 . 11 TRBV12-3/TRBV12-4 TGTGCCAGCAGTTTCTTGGATGAGCAGTTCTTC CASSFLDEQFF
. TRBJ2-7 TRBD1 18 TRBV5-5 TGTGCCAGCAGCATCATTCCCTTTCTGGGACAGGGTCGATACGAGCAGTACTTC CASSIIPFLGQGRYEQYF
. TRBJ1-2 TRBD1 16 TRBV5-1 TGCGCCAGCAGCTTGGGGACCGGGACAGCGCCTAGGGGCTACACCTTC CASSLGTGTAPRGYTF
. TRBJ1-1 . 11 TRBV6-5 TGTGCCAGCAGTTACGAGACAGAAGCTTTCTTT CASSYETEAFF
. TRBJ1-3 . 16 TRBV7-8 TGTGCCAGCAGTCCTCCCGGGACCCCGTTCGGAAACACCATATATTTT CASSPPGTPFGNTIYF
once TRBJ2-5 . 13 TRBV12-3/TRBV12-4 TGTGCCAGCAGGCCCCAGGGGGGGGAGACCCAGTACTTC CASRPQGGETQYF
. TRBJ1-2 TRBD1 15 TRBV7-8 TGTGCCAGCAGCGAGCAGGGGGCGCGGAACTATGGCTACACCTTC CASSEQGARNYGYTF
. TRBJ2-7 TRBD2 15 TRBV6-5 TGTGCCAGCAGCTCCGGGGCTAGCGGGACCTACGAGCAGTACTTC CASSSGASGTYEQYF
few TRBJ2-1 . 12 TRBV4-3 TGCGCCAGCAGCCTGAGGGGGGGACCCCAGTTCTTC CASSLRGGPQFF
. TRBJ2-7 . 13 TRBV18 TGTGCCAGCTCACGGACTGAAGCCTACGAGCAGTACTTC CASSRTEAYEQYF
. TRBJ1-5 . 12 TRBV10-3 TGTGCCACCTTGGACCGGGGACAGCCCCAGCATTTT CATLDRGQPQHF
. TRBJ1-1 . 14 TRBV6-2/TRBV6-3 TGTGCCAGCAGTTACGGGGGTATGAACACTGAAGCTTTCTTT CASSYGGMNTEAFF
few TRBJ2-1 TRBD2 15 TRBV4-3 TGCGCCAGCAGCCCGGGACTACAGACCTACAATGAGCAGTTCTTC CASSPGLQTYNEQFF
. TRBJ2-1 TRBD1 15 TRBV5-5 TGTGCCAGCAGCTTTGGGGACAGGTTGGTCCATGAGCAGTTCTTC CASSFGDRLVHEQFF
. TRBJ1-1 . 13 TRBV21-1 TGTGCCAGCAGCGCTACAGGGGGCGGTGAAGCTTTCTTT CASSATGGGEAFF
. TRBJ2-2 TRBD2 14 TRBV6-6 TGTGCCAGCAAAGCGGGGGGAGACACCGGGGAGCTGTTTTTT CASKAGGDTGELFF
. TRBJ1-2 . 16 TRBV7-2 TGTGCCAGCAGCTTAGGGAGCGGGGGGCGCTGGGATGGCTACACCTTC CASSLGSGGRWDGYTF
. TRBJ2-2 TRBD1 14 TRBV5-1 TGCGCCACCTCCCGGGACAGCCCGACCGGGGAGCTGTTTTTT CATSRDSPTGELFF
. TRBJ1-6 TRBD1 15 TRBV9 TGTGCCAGCAGCGTAGTTGGGACAGGGGACTCACCCCTCCACTTT CASSVVGTGDSPLHF
. TRBJ1-1 . 14 TRBV27 TGTGCCAGCAGTAACGCCCGGCGGAACACTGAAGCTTTCTTT CASSNARRNTEAFF
. TRBJ2-1 . 15 TRBV5-1 TGCGCCAGCAGCGCTAGTACCCTATTTCCCAATGAGCAGTTCTTC CASSASTLFPNEQFF
. TRBJ2-7 . 13 TRBV18 TGTGCCAGCTCACCAGAACAGGGTGGCGAGCAGTACTTC CASSPEQGGEQYF
few TRBJ1-5 . 14 TRBV19 TGTGCCAGTAGTATTTTCTTCCAGCTCCAGACCCAGCATTTT CASSIFFQLQTQHF
. TRBJ1-1 . 17 TRBV6-1 TGTGCCAGCAGTGAAAAATGGCAGGGGATCTTGAACACTGAAGCTTTCTTT CASSEKWQGILNTEAFF
. TRBJ1-1 . 12 TRBV7-9 TGTGCCAGCAGCTTTCGTACCGCTGAAGCTTTCTTT CASSFRTAEAFF
. TRBJ2-1 TRBD1 17 TRBV25-1 TGTGCCAGCAGTGAAACCAGGGGGCTATACTCCTACAATGAGCAGTTCTTC CASSETRGLYSYNEQFF
. TRBJ2-3 . 16 TRBV9 TGTGCCAGCAGCGCCCTGCCCCTTATAGACACAGATACGCAGTATTTT CASSALPLIDTDTQYF
. TRBJ1-2 TRBD1 15 TRBV9 TGTGCCAGCAGCCAGGGGGGGATGGCTAACTATGGCTACACCTTC CASSQGGMANYGYTF
. TRBJ2-7 . 14 TRBV28 TGTGCCAGCGGCGCCCTAGGCGGTTCCTACGAGCAGTACTTC CASGALGGSYEQYF
once TRBJ1-6 . 13 TRBV9 TGTGCCAGCAGCGTAGACGACAATTCACCCCTCCACTTT CASSVDDNSPLHF